The following is a T cell receptor (beta chain) sequence with its context. Its antigen is not identified. The data originate from a study of siplizumab effects on memory and regulatory T cells. Per sample, the assay covered approximately 94,000 TCR templates. Produced via immunoSEQ multiplex PCR; TCRdb's table is partial and in-frame only. Here the sample spans 45,000 to 50,000 clones, about 90% being singletons. V lost 4 bases and J 0 bases, leaving 9 bases between the germline ends. The CDR3 is made up of 14 amino acids. Germline V lookup: CDR1 SEHNR, CDR2 FQNEAQ (reference sequence). Overall study findings and caveats: Tracing alloreactive clones into unstimulated subsets worked for only a minor fraction of them. The study found naive T cells seemingly more diverse than memory cells and seemingly major alloresponse contributors.

This TCR derives from a human donor in good health. The source material was naive CD8+ T cells sorted from blood. The chain employs TRBV7-9 and TRBJ1-2, with D maybe TRBD1 (6 bases). CDR3: CASSSGQPNYGYTF. CDR3 bases: TGTGCCAGCAGCTCCGGACAGCCTAACTATGGCTACACCTTC.